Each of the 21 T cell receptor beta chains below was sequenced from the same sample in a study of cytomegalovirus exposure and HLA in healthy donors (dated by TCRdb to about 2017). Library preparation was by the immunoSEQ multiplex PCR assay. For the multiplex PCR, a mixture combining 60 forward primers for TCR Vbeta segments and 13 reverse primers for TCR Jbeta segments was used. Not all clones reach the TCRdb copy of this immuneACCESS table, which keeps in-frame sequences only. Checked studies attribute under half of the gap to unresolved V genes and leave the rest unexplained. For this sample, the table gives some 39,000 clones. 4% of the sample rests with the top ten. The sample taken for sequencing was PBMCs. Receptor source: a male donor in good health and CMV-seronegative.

The CDR3 DNA sequence: TGTGCCAGCAGCTTAGTACCGAGGAGCTATGGCTACACCTTC. Its protein product is CASSLVPRSYGYTF. This rearrangement joins TRBV7-8 to TRBJ1-2, with D uncertain. Germline assignment: CDR1 SGHVS and CDR2 FQNEAQ. The CDR3 spans 14 residues. V lost 1 base to trimming and J lost 4 bases, with 10 bases between them. The full variable domain, completed using reference TRBV7-8 and TRBJ1-2, is GAGVSQSPRYKVAKRGQDVALRCDPISGHVSLFWYQQALGQGPEFLTYFQNEAQLDKSGLPSDRFFAERPEGSVSTLKIQRTQQEDSAVYLCASSLVPRSYGYTFGSGTRLTVV.

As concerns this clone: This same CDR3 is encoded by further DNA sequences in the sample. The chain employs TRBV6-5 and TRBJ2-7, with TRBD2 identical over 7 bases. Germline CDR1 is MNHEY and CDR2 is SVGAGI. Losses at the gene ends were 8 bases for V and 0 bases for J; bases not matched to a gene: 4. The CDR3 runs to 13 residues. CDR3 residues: CASGSGGSYEQYF. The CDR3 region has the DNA TGTGCCAGCGGGTCGGGGGGCTCCTACGAGCAGTACTTC.

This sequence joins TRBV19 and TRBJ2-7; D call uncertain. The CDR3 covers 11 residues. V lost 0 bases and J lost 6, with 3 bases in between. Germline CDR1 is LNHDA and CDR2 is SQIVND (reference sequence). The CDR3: CASSIDGEQYF. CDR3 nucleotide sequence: TGTGCCAGTAGTATAGACGGCGAGCAGTACTTC.

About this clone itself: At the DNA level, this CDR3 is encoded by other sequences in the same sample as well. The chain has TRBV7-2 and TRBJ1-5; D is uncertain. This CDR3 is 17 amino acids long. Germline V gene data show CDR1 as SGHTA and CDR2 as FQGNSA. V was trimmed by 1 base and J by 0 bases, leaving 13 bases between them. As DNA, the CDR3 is TGTGCCAGCAGCTTAGGTTTGTCAGTTTATAGCAATCAGCCCCAGCATTTT. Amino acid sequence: CASSLGLSVYSNQPQHF.

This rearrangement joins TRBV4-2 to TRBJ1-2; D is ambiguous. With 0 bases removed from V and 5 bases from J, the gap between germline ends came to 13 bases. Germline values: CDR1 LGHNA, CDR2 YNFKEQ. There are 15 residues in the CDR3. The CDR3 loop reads CASSQEKGVGYGYTF. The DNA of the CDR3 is TGTGCCAGCAGCCAAGAGAAGGGAGTCGGGTATGGCTACACCTTC.

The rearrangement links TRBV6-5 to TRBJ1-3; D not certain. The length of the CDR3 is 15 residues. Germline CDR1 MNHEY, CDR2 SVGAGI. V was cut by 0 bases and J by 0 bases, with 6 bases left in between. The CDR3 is CASSYSRDSGNTIYF. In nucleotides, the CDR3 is TGTGCCAGCAGTTACTCGAGAGACTCTGGAAACACCATATATTTT.

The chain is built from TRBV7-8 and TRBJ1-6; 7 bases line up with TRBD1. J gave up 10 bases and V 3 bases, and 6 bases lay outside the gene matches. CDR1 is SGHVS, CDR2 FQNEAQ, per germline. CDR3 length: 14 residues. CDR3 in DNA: TGTGCCAGCAGCTTTGACAGGGCGAGCTCACCCCTCCACTTT. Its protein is CASSFDRASSPLHF. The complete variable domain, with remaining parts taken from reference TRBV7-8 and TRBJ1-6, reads GAGVSQSPRYKVAKRGQDVALRCDPISGHVSLFWYQQALGQGPEFLTYFQNEAQLDKSGLPSDRFFAERPEGSVSTLKIQRTQQEDSAVYLCASSFDRASSPLHFGNGTRLTVT.

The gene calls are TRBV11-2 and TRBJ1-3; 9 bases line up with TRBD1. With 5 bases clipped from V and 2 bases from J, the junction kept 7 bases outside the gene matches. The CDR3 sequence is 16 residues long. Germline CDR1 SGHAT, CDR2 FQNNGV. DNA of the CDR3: TGTGCCAGCAGCACACCACAGGGGGCGCCTGGAAACACCATATATTTT. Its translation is CASSTPQGAPGNTIYF.

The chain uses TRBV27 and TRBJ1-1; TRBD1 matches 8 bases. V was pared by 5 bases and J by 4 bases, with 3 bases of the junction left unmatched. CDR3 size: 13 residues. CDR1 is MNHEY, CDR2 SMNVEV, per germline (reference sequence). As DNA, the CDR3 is TGTGCCAGCAGTCACAGGGGGTCCACTGAAGCTTTCTTT. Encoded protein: CASSHRGSTEAFF.

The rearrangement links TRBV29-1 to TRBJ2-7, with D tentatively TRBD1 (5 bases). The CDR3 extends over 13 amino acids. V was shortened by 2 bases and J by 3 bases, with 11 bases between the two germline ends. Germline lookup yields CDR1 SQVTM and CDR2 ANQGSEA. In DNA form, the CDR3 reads TGCAGCGTTGAACTCAGGGAAAGCTACGAGCAGTACTTC. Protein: CSVELRESYEQYF.

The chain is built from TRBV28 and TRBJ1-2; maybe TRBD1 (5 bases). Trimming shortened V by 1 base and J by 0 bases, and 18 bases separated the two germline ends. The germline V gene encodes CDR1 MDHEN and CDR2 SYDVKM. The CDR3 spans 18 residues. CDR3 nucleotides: TGTGCCAGCAGTTTATTATCCCCGGACGGACAAGCTAACTATGGCTACACCTTC. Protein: CASSLLSPDGQANYGYTF.

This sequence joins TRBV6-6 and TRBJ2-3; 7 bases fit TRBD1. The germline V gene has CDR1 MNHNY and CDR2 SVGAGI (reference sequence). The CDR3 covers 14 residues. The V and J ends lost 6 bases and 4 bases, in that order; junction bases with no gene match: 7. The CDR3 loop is CASRSGTEADTQYF. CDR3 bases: TGTGCCAGCAGGTCCGGGACAGAAGCAGATACGCAGTATTTT.

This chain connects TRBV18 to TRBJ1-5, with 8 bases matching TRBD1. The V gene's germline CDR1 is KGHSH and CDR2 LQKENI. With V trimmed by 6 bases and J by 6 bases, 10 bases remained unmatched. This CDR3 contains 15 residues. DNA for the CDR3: TGTGCCAGCTCCGAGACCAGGGGGCAAGTTCAGCCCCAGCATTTT. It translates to CASSETRGQVQPQHF.

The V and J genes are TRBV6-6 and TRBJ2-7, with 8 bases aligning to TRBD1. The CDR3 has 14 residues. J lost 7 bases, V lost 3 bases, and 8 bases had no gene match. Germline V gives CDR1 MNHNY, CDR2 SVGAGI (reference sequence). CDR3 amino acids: CASSYYRQGQEQYF. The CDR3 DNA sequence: TGTGCCAGCAGTTATTATAGACAGGGGCAGGAGCAGTACTTC.

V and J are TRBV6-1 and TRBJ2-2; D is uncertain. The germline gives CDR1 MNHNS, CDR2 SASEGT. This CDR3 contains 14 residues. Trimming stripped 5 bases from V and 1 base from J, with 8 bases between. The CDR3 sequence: CASSLNRNTGELFF. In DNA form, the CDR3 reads TGTGCCAGCAGTTTAAACAGGAACACCGGGGAGCTGTTTTTT.

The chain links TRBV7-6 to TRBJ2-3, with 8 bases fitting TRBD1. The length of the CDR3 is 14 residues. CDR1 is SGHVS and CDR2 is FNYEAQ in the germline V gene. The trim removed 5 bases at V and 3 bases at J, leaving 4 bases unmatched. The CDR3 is CASSPNRGTDTQYF. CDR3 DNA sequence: TGTGCCAGCAGCCCAAACAGGGGGACAGATACGCAGTATTTT.

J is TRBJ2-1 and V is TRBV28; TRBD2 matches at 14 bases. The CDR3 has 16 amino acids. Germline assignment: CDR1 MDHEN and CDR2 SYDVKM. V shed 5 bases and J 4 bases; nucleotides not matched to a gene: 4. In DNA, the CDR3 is TGTGCCAGCAGTCCCGGGACTAGCGGGAGTTACAATGAGCAGTTCTTC. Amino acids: CASSPGTSGSYNEQFF.

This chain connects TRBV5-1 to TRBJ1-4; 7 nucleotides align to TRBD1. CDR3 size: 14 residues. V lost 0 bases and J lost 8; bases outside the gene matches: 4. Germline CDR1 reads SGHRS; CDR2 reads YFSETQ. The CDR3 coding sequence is TGCGCCAGCAGCTTGGGACAGGGCAGCGAAAAACTGTTTTTT. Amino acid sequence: CASSLGQGSEKLFF.

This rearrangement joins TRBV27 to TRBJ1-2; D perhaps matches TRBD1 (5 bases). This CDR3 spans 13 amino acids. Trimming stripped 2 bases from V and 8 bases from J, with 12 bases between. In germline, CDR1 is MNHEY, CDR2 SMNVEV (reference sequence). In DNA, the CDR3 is TGTGCCAGCAGTTTAGGCAGGGCGGACGGCTACACCTTC. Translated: CASSLGRADGYTF.

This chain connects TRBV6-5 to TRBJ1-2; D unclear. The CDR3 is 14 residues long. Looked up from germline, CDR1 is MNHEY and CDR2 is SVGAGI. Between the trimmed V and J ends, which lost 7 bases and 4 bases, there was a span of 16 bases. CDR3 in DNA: TGTGCCAGCACCAACCCCGCGGCAGCCTATGGCTACACCTTC. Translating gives CASTNPAAAYGYTF.

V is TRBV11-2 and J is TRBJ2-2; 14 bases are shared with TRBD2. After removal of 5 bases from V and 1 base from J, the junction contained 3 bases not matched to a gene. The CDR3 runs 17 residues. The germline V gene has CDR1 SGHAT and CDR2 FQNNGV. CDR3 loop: CASSPGLAGVNTGELFF. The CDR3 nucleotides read TGTGCCAGCAGCCCGGGACTAGCGGGAGTGAACACCGGGGAGCTGTTTTTT.